Below, 32 T cell receptor beta chains from the same sample are listed, as sequenced in a study of CD8 T cells in Susac syndrome. It was with random hexamers that 0.5 to 1 ug RNA was reverse transcribed. One entry per CDR3 protein results from TCRdb running MiXCR on the immunoSEQ multiplex PCR reads. The sample has around 70,000 distinct CDR3 sequences; around 95% are singletons. Sample: CD8+ T cells from PBMCs. The receptors originated from a human donor with multiple sclerosis.

This chain connects TRBV9 to TRBJ1-2; unclear D gene. The CDR3 length is 17 residues. The V end was cut by 0 bases, the J end by 0 bases, with 15 bases between. Germline CDR1 is SGDLS and CDR2 is YYNGEE. The CDR3 DNA sequence: TGTGCCAGCAGCGTAGGGATGGCATCCTTAGCTAACTATGGCTACACCTTC. Translated: CASSVGMASLANYGYTF.

V usage is TRBV3-1 and J usage is TRBJ2-7; D not certain. CDR1 is LGHDT, CDR2 YNNKEL, per germline (reference sequence). The CDR3 has 13 amino acids. Between the trimmed V and J ends, which lost 1 base and 3 bases, there was a span of 7 bases. CDR3 residues: CASSQGMGYEQYF. The CDR3 DNA sequence: TGTGCCAGCAGCCAAGGGATGGGCTACGAGCAGTACTTC.

The rearrangement uses TRBV7-9 and TRBJ2-1; a weak D match, TRBD2 (7 bases). Trimming cost V 0 bases and J 7 bases, with 13 bases left between them. Germline-derived CDR1 and CDR2 are SEHNR and FQNEAQ (reference sequence). CDR3 size: 15 residues. CDR3 bases: TGTGCCAGCAGCTTAGCGGGGGGGCCTGTTAATGAGCAGTTCTTC. The encoded protein is CASSLAGGPVNEQFF.

DNA for the CDR3: TGCAGTGCTAGGGCCACACAGGGAGACAATGAGCAGTTCTTC. Protein sequence: CSARATQGDNEQFF. V gene TRBV20-1 combines with J gene TRBJ2-1, with TRBD1 as a possible D gene (6 bases). Trimming pared 3 bases from V and 5 bases from J, leaving 14 bases between. There are 14 residues in the CDR3. CDR1 and CDR2 (germline): DFQATT, SNEGSKA (reference sequence).

V is TRBV28 and J is TRBJ2-7; D is uncertain. CDR3 length: 13 amino acids. The V end lost 1 base, the J end lost 5 bases, and 9 bases lay between the germline ends. CDR1 MDHEN and CDR2 SYDVKM come from the germline V gene. In DNA form, the CDR3 reads TGTGCCAGCAGTTTATCCGGGTTCGACGAGCAGTACTTC. The encoded protein is CASSLSGFDEQYF.

The genes are TRBV29-1 and TRBJ1-1; D gene ambiguous. Trimming left V 3 bases short and J 1 base short, with 3 bases between. CDR1 SQVTM and CDR2 ANQGSEA come from the germline V gene. The CDR3 contains 11 residues. CDR3 coding DNA: TGCAGCGTTGAGGGGAACACTGAAGCTTTCTTT. This translates into CSVEGNTEAFF. Based on the CDR3 plus reference TRBV29-1 and TRBJ1-1, the full variable domain is SAVISQKPSRDICQRGTSLTIQCQVDSQVTMMFWYRQQPGQSLTLIATANQGSEATYESGFVIDKFPISRPNLTFSTLTVSNMSPEDSSIYLCSVEGNTEAFFGQGTRLTVV.

Only one count was recorded for this clonotype. The chain couples TRBV7-9 to TRBJ1-2, with 7 bases aligning to TRBD1. From germline, CDR1 is SEHNR and CDR2 FQNEAQ (reference sequence). The V and J ends lost 4 bases and 6 bases, in that order; junction bases with no gene match: 5. The CDR3 consists of 13 residues. The CDR3 spells CASSSDREDGYTF. The CDR3 nucleotides are TGTGCCAGCAGCTCAGACAGGGAGGATGGCTACACCTTC.

The chain links TRBV29-1 to TRBJ2-7; 7 bases are shared with TRBD1. This CDR3 spans 14 amino acids. CDR1 SQVTM and CDR2 ANQGSEA come from the germline V gene. Losses at the gene ends were 6 bases for V and 0 bases for J; bases not matched to a gene: 8. The CDR3 DNA sequence: TGCAGCGTCTACCTGGACAGGAGCTCCTACGAGCAGTACTTC. Residues: CSVYLDRSSYEQYF.

This chain uses TRBV2 with TRBJ1-5, with D perhaps TRBD1 (5 bases). Germline V gives CDR1 SNHLY, CDR2 FYNNEI. This CDR3 has 13 amino acids. V was clipped by 7 bases and J by 3 bases, with 10 bases between them. CDR3 DNA: TGTGCCAGCACAACAGGACCCAATCAGCCCCAGCATTTT. Residues: CASTTGPNQPQHF.

This chain uses TRBV28 with TRBJ2-7, with 8 bases that match TRBD1. The germline V gene encodes CDR1 MDHEN and CDR2 SYDVKM. The CDR3 is 14 residues long. The J segment lost 3 bases and the V segment lost 8 bases, leaving 9 bases of the junction unmatched. The DNA of the CDR3 is TGTGCCAGCGGAAAGCAGGGGGCCCGCTACGAGCAGTACTTC. This sequence encodes CASGKQGARYEQYF.

The chain employs TRBV7-9 and TRBJ1-1, with 7 nucleotides matching TRBD1. J was trimmed by 7 bases and V by 4 bases; bases with no gene match: 18. Germline V gives CDR1 SEHNR, CDR2 FQNEAQ (reference sequence). The CDR3 runs 17 residues. Written as DNA, the CDR3 is TGTGCCAGCAGCTCAAACCGGGACAGCGATAAAGAGGGTGAAGCTTTCTTT. Protein product: CASSSNRDSDKEGEAFF.

The sample holds a few counts of this clonotype. This chain links TRBV20-1 with TRBJ2-7; 8 bases are a match to TRBD2. Germline CDR1 reads DFQATT; CDR2 reads SNEGSKA (reference sequence). The ends lost 0 bases at V and 6 bases at J; junction bases unmatched: 4. This CDR3 is 13 amino acids long. The CDR3 region is CSARDSGGAEQYF. CDR3 DNA: TGCAGTGCTAGAGATTCGGGAGGGGCCGAGCAGTACTTC.

V and J are TRBV7-3 and TRBJ2-1; perhaps TRBD1 as D (6 bases). Trimming shortened V by 5 bases and J by 4 bases, and 9 bases separated the two germline ends. Looked up from germline, CDR1 is SGHTA and CDR2 is FQGTGA. The CDR3 has 13 amino acids. The CDR3 protein is CASSQTGYNEQFF. The CDR3 region has the DNA TGTGCCAGCAGCCAGACAGGTTACAATGAGCAGTTCTTC.

J is TRBJ2-7 and V is TRBV20-1; 7 bases agree with TRBD1. This CDR3 has 13 residues. V dropped 5 bases and J dropped 3; count of bases not matched to a gene: 7. The germline V gene encodes CDR1 DFQATT and CDR2 SNEGSKA (reference sequence). CDR3 sequence: CSAGTGTDYEQYF. The DNA for the CDR3 is TGCAGTGCTGGCACTGGGACAGACTACGAGCAGTACTTC.

V is TRBV4-3 and J is TRBJ1-5, with 9 bases matching TRBD1. CDR1 and CDR2 (germline): LGHNA, YSLEER. CDR3 length: 15 residues. With 4 bases clipped from V and 3 bases from J, the junction kept 4 bases outside the gene matches. CDR3 sequence: CASSRTGENNQPQHF. CDR3 coding DNA: TGCGCCAGCAGCCGGACAGGGGAGAACAATCAGCCCCAGCATTTT.

The chain has TRBV5-6 and TRBJ2-1, with TRBD2 identical over 8 bases. The V gene end was trimmed by 6 bases and the J gene end by 5 bases; junction bases not matched to a gene: 7. Germline V gene lookup returns CDR1 SGHDT and CDR2 YYEEEE. The CDR3 is made up of 14 amino acids. CDR3 DNA sequence: TGTGCCAGCATTCTGGCGGGAGGTAACAATGAGCAGTTCTTC. This encodes CASILAGGNNEQFF.

The CDR3 DNA reads as TGTGCCAGCAGCCGGGACGACACGGAGTTGCTTTATGGCTACACCTTC. This encodes CASSRDDTELLYGYTF. The chain couples TRBV5-4 to TRBJ1-2; possible D gene TRBD1, 5 bases. The V end was cut by 4 bases, the J end by 5 bases, with 21 bases between. This CDR3 comprises 16 residues. CDR1 and CDR2 from the germline V gene are SGHNT and YYREEE (reference sequence).

The table lists this clonotype with a count of one. The chain carries TRBV27 and TRBJ2-5, with D unresolved. Germline CDR1 reads MNHEY; CDR2 reads SMNVEV (reference sequence). CDR3 length: 15 amino acids. The V and J ends lost 3 bases and 5 bases respectively, with 16 bases between them. CDR3 coding DNA: TGTGCCAGCAGTTTGACTGACTCAGTTGTGGAGACCCAGTACTTC. This gives the protein CASSLTDSVVETQYF.

The chain couples TRBV29-1 to TRBJ1-3; D remains ambiguous. Germline CDR1 SQVTM, CDR2 ANQGSEA. The CDR3 is 15 amino acids. Trimming shortened V by 0 bases and J by 0 bases, and 9 bases separated the two germline ends. As DNA, the CDR3 is TGCAGCGTTGAAGATGGGGAGTCCTCTGGAAACACCATATATTTT. Translated, it gives CSVEDGESSGNTIYF.

The chain combines TRBV6-4 with TRBJ2-1; TRBD1 might be the D (5 bases). Per germline, CDR1 MRHNA and CDR2 SNTAGT. CDR3 length equals 13 residues. V was pared by 6 bases and J by 4 bases, with 10 bases between. Here the CDR3 reads CASSATEYNEQFF. In DNA, the CDR3 is TGTGCCAGCAGCGCGACAGAATACAATGAGCAGTTCTTC.

The chain uses TRBV7-2 and TRBJ2-7, with D perhaps matching TRBD1 (6 bases). The V end was cut by 4 bases, the J end by 4 bases, with 14 bases between. CDR1 SGHTA and CDR2 FQGNSA come from the germline V gene. The CDR3 contains 14 residues. Written as DNA, the CDR3 is TGTGCCAGCAGCTCAGTGGGGGCTAGGTACGAGCAGTACTTC. Protein sequence: CASSSVGARYEQYF.

This clonotype was detected once. Here the CDR3 reads CASSLDPQGGNYGYTF. The CDR3 DNA reads as TGTGCCAGCAGCTTAGACCCCCAAGGGGGGAACTATGGCTACACCTTC. The V and J genes are TRBV7-9 and TRBJ1-2, with D perhaps TRBD1 (6 bases). Trimming shortened V by 1 base and J by 2 bases, and 14 bases separated the two germline ends. Germline V lookup: CDR1 SEHNR, CDR2 FQNEAQ (reference sequence). The CDR3 runs to 16 residues.

V usage is TRBV7-9 and J usage is TRBJ1-1; 8 nucleotides line up with TRBD1. CDR1 is SEHNR and CDR2 is FQNEAQ in the germline V gene (reference sequence). This CDR3 contains 15 residues. Germline trimming cut 5 bases from V and 5 bases from J; bases unmatched to any gene: 10. The CDR3: CASSPSRGRWTEAFF. In DNA form, the CDR3 reads TGTGCCAGCAGCCCGAGCAGGGGGCGATGGACTGAAGCTTTCTTT.

This clonotype showed up just once. J is TRBJ2-3 and V is TRBV7-8, with D possibly TRBD2 on 7 matching bases. Germline CDR1 reads SGHVS; CDR2 reads FQNEAQ. This CDR3 comprises 13 residues. V lost 4 bases and J 5 bases, leaving 10 bases between the germline ends. CDR3 protein: CASSYGGLDTQYF. DNA of the CDR3: TGTGCCAGCAGCTACGGGGGGCTAGATACGCAGTATTTT.

V is TRBV20-1 and J is TRBJ2-5; 8 nucleotides match TRBD1. Trimming took 1 base from V and 2 from J; bases not matched to a gene: 9. Germline V gene lookup returns CDR1 DFQATT and CDR2 SNEGSKA (reference sequence). This CDR3 has 16 amino acids. The CDR3 is CSARGDRSRGQETQYF. The CDR3 DNA reads as TGCAGTGCTAGAGGGGACAGGTCGAGGGGACAAGAGACCCAGTACTTC.

The chain links TRBV4-1 to TRBJ1-4, with D possibly being TRBD1 (6 bases). V shed 4 bases and J shed 8 bases, with 14 bases lying between them. The germline V gene encodes CDR1 MGHRA and CDR2 YSYEKL. This CDR3 comprises 14 residues. The CDR3 DNA sequence: TGCGCCAGCAGCCCCTCAGGGGATGTGGAAAAACTGTTTTTT. Encoded protein: CASSPSGDVEKLFF.

The V call is TRBV28, the J call TRBJ2-1, with D possibly called TRBD1 or TRBD2 (5 bases each). V lost 10 bases and J 8 bases, leaving 9 bases between the germline ends. Germline assignment: CDR1 MDHEN and CDR2 SYDVKM. This CDR3 has 10 residues. The CDR3 sequence: CATGDDEQFF. In nucleotides, the CDR3 is TGTGCCACCGGGGACGATGAGCAGTTCTTC.

The chain links TRBV2 to TRBJ2-7; D perhaps matches TRBD1 (6 bases). V was pared by 2 bases and J by 4 bases, with 9 bases between. Germline CDR1 is SNHLY and CDR2 is FYNNEI. The CDR3 spans 13 residues. DNA for the CDR3: TGTGCCAGCAGTGAACAGGGACAATACGAGCAGTACTTC. Encoded protein: CASSEQGQYEQYF. Drawing the rest from reference TRBV2 and TRBJ2-7, the complete variable domain is EPEVTQTPSHQVTQMGQEVILRCVPISNHLYFYWYRQILGQKVEFLVSFYNNEISEKSEIFDDQFSVERPDGSNFTLKIRSTKLEDSAMYFCASSEQGQYEQYFGPGTRLTVT.

This chain links TRBV29-1 with TRBJ2-1, with 8 nucleotides matching TRBD2. Germline V gene lookup returns CDR1 SQVTM and CDR2 ANQGSEA. With 4 bases clipped from V and 0 bases from J, the junction kept 2 bases outside the gene matches. The CDR3 is made up of 14 amino acids. DNA for the CDR3: TGCAGCGTTGGTGGGACTAGCTCCTACAATGAGCAGTTCTTC. This encodes CSVGGTSSYNEQFF.

This clonotype is a singleton in its sample. J is TRBJ1-1 and V is TRBV6-2 or TRBV6-3; D is possibly TRBD1 (6 bases). The germline gives CDR1 MNHEY, CDR2 SVGEGT. This CDR3 is built from 14 residues. Trimming took off 0 bases at V and 4 bases at J, with 9 bases between the two ends. The CDR3 protein is CASSYSGASTEAFF. The DNA of the CDR3 is TGTGCCAGCAGTTACTCGGGGGCGTCCACTGAAGCTTTCTTT.

This sequence joins TRBV9 and TRBJ2-2, with D tentatively TRBD2 (6 bases). V was pared by 0 bases and J by 5 bases, with 14 bases between. The CDR3 runs to 16 residues. The V gene's germline CDR1 is SGDLS and CDR2 YYNGEE. As DNA, the CDR3 is TGTGCCAGCAGCGTAGGTCGGGGACTTACAACCGGGGAGCTGTTTTTT. Residues: CASSVGRGLTTGELFF.

The chain joins TRBV28 to TRBJ2-5, with 7 bases lining up with TRBD1. The CDR3 runs 16 residues. V trimming: 6 bases; J trimming: 4 bases; junction bases outside the gene matches: 14. Germline V gene sequence: CDR1 MDHEN, CDR2 SYDVKM. The DNA of the CDR3 is TGTGCCAGCAGCCCTCCCCCGGCAGGGGGATTAGAGACCCAGTACTTC. It specifies CASSPPPAGGLETQYF. Looking up the rest from reference TRBV28 and TRBJ2-5 gives the full variable domain: DVKVTQSSRYLVKRTGEKVFLECVQDMDHENMFWYRQDPGLGLRLIYFSYDVKMKEKGDIPEGYSVSREKKERFSLILESASTNQTSMYLCASSPPPAGGLETQYFGPGTRLLVL.